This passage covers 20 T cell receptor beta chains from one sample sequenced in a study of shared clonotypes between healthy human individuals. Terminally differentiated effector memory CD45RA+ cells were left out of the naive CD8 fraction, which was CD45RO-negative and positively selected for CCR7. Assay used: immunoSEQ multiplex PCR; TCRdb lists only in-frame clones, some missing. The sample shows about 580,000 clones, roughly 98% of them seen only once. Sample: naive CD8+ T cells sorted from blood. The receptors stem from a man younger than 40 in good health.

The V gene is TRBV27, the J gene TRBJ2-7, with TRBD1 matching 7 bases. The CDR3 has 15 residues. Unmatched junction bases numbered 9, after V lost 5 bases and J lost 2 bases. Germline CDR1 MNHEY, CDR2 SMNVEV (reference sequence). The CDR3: CASSSTGTVPYEQYF. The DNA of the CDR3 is TGTGCCAGCAGTAGTACCGGGACAGTCCCCTACGAGCAGTACTTC.

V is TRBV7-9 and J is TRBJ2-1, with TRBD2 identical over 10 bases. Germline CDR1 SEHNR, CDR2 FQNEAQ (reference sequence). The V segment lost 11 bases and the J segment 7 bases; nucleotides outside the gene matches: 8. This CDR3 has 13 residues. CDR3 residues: CAGPASGSNEQFF. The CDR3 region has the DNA TGTGCCGGCCCTGCTAGCGGGAGTAATGAGCAGTTCTTC. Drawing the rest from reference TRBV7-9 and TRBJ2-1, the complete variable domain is DTGVSQNPRHKITKRGQNVTFRCDPISEHNRLYWYRQTLGQGPEFLTYFQNEAQLEKSRLLSDRFSAERPKGSFSTLEIQRTEQGDSAMYLCAGPASGSNEQFFGPGTRLTVL.

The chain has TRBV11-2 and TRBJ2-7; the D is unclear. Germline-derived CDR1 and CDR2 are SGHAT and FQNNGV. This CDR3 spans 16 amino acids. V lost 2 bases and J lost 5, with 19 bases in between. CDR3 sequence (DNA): TGTGCCAGCAGCTTACCCCACCTATCCCCGGGTGACGAGCAGTACTTC. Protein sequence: CASSLPHLSPGDEQYF.

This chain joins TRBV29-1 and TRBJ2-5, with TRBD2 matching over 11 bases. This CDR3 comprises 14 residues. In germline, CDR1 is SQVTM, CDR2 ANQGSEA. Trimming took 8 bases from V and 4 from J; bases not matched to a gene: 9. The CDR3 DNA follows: TGCAGCTGGGCTAGCGGGAGGCGAGGAGAGACCCAGTACTTC. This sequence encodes CSWASGRRGETQYF.

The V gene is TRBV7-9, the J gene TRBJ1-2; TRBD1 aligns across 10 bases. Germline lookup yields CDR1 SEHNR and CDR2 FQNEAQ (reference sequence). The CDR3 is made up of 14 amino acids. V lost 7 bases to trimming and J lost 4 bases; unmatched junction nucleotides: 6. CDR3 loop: CASTDGQGVYGYTF. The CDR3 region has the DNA TGTGCCAGCACGGATGGACAGGGGGTCTATGGCTACACCTTC.

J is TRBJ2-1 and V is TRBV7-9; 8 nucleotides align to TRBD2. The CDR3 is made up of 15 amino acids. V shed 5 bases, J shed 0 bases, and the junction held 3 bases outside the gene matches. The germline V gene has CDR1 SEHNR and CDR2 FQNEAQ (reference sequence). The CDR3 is CASSRSGSSYNEQFF. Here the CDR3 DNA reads TGTGCCAGCAGCCGAAGCGGGAGCTCCTACAATGAGCAGTTCTTC.

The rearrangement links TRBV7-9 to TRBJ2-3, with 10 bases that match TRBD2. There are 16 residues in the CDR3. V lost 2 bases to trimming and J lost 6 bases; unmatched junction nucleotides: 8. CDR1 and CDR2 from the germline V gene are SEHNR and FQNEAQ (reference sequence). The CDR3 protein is CASSLSLAGAFDTQYF. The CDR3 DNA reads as TGTGCCAGCAGCTTATCTCTAGCGGGAGCTTTCGATACGCAGTATTTT. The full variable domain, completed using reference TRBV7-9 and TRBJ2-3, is DTGVSQNPRHKITKRGQNVTFRCDPISEHNRLYWYRQTLGQGPEFLTYFQNEAQLEKSRLLSDRFSAERPKGSFSTLEIQRTEQGDSAMYLCASSLSLAGAFDTQYFGPGTRLTVL.

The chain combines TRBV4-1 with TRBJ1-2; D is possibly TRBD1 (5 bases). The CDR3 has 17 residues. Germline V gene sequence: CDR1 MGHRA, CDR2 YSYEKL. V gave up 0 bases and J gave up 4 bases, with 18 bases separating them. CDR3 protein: CASSQDERGGSVYGYTF. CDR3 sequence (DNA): TGCGCCAGCAGCCAAGATGAGCGGGGCGGATCGGTCTATGGCTACACCTTC.

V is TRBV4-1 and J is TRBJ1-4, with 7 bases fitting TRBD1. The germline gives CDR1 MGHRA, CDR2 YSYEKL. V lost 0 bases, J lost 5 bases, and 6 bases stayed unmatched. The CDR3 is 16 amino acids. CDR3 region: CASSQDLGTVNEKLFF. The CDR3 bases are TGCGCCAGCAGCCAAGATCTCGGGACAGTGAATGAAAAACTGTTTTTT.

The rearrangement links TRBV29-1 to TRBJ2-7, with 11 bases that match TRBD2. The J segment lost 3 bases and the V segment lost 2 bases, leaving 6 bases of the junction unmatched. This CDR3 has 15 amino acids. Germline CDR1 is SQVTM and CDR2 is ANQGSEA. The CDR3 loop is CSVETASGRIYEQYF. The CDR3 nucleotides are TGCAGCGTTGAAACCGCTAGCGGGAGGATCTACGAGCAGTACTTC.

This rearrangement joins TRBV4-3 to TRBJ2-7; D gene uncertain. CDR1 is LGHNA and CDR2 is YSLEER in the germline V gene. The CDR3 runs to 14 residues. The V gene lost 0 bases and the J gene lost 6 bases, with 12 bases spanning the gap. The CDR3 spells CASSQDARSGEQYF. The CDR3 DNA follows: TGCGCCAGCAGCCAAGATGCCCGATCGGGCGAGCAGTACTTC.

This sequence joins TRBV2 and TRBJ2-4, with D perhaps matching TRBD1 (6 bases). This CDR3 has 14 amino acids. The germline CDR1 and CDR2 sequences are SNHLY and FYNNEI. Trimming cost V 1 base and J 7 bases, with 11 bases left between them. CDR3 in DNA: TGTGCCAGCAGTGAAGTGACAGGCTCGAACATTCAGTACTTC. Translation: CASSEVTGSNIQYF.

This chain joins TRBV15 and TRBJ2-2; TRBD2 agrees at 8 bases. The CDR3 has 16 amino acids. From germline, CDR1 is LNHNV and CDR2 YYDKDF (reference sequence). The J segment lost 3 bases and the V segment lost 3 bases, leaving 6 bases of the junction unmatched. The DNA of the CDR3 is TGTGCCACCAGCAGGCCGGGACTAGATTACACCGGGGAGCTGTTTTTT. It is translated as CATSRPGLDYTGELFF.

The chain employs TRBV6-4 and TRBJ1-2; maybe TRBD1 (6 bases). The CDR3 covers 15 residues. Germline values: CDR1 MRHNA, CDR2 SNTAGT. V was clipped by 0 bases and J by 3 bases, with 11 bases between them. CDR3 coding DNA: TGTGCCAGCAGTGACTCGAACAGGGACGACTATGGCTACACCTTC. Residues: CASSDSNRDDYGYTF.

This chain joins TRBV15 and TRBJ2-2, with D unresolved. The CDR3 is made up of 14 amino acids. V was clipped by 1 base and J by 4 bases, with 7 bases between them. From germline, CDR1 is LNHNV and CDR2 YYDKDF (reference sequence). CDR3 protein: CATSRVSFTGELFF. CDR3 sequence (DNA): TGTGCCACCAGCAGAGTGTCGTTCACCGGGGAGCTGTTTTTT.

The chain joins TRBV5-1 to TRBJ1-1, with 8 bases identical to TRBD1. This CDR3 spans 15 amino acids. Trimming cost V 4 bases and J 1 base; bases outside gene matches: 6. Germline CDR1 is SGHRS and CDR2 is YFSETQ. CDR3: CASSAIQGGNTEAFF. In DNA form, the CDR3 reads TGCGCCAGCAGCGCGATACAGGGGGGGAACACTGAAGCTTTCTTT.

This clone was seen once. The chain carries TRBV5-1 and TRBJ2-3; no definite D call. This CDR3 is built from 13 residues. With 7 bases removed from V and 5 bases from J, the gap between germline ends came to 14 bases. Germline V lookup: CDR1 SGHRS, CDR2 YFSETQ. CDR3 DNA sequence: TGCGCCAGCTCTTCTGCCGCAAGAGATACGCAGTATTTT. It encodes CASSSAARDTQYF.

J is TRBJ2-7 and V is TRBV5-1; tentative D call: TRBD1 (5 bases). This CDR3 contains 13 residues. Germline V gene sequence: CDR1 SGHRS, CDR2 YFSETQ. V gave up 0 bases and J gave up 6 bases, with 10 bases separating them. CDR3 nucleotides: TGCGCCAGCAGCTTGGAAGGGGTTTTCGAGCAGTACTTC. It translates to CASSLEGVFEQYF.

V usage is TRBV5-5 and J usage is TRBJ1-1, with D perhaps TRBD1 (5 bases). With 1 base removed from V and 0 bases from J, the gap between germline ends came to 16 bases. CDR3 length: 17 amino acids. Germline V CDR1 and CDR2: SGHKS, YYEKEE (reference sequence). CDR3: CASSLFPGGSVNTEAFF. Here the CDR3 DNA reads TGTGCCAGCAGCTTGTTTCCGGGGGGGTCTGTGAACACTGAAGCTTTCTTT.

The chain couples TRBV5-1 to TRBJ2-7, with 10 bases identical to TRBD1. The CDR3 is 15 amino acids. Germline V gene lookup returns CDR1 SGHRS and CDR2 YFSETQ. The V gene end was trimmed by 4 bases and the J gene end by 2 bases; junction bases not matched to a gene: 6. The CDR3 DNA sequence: TGCGCCAGCAGCGCCTCCGGGACAGGGGCCTACGAGCAGTACTTC. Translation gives CASSASGTGAYEQYF.